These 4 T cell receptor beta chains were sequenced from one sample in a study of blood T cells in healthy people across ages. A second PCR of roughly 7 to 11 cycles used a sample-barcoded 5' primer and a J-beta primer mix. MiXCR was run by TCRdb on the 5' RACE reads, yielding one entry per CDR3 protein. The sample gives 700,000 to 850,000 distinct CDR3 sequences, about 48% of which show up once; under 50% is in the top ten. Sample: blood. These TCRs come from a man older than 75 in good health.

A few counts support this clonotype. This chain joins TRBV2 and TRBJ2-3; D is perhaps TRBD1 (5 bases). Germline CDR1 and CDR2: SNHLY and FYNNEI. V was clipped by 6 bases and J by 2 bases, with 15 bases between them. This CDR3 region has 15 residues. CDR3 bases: TGTGCCAGCAGACGCGACAGTTTGGCCACAGATACGCAGTATTTT. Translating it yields CASRRDSLATDTQYF.

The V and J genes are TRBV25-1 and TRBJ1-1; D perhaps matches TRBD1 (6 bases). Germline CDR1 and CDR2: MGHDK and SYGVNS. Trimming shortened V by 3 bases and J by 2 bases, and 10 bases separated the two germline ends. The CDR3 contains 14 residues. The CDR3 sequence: CASSDAGVNTEAFF. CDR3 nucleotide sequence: TGTGCCAGCAGTGACGCAGGGGTAAACACTGAAGCTTTCTTT.

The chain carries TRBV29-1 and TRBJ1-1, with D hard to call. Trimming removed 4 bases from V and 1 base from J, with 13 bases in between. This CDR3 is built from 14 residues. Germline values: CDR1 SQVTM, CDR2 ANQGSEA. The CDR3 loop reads CSVAESARNTEAFF. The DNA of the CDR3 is TGCAGCGTTGCCGAGAGCGCCAGGAACACTGAAGCTTTCTTT.

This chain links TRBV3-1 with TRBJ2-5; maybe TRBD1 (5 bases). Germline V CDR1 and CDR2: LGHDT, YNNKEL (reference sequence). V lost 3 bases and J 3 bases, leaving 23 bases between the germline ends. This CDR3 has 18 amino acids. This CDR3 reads CASSQKGGRGWGKETQYF. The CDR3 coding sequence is TGTGCCAGCAGCCAGAAAGGTGGTAGGGGTTGGGGAAAAGAGACCCAGTACTTC.